These 15 T cell receptor beta chains were all obtained from the same sample, sequenced in a study of blood T cells in healthy people across ages. A sample-barcoded 5' primer and a J-beta primer mix were used in a second PCR of about 7 to 12 cycles. TCRdb analysed the 5' RACE reads with MiXCR anew, one entry per CDR3 protein. The sample lists more than 1,000,000 distinct CDR3 sequences, roughly a quarter seen once, with around 0.75% in the top ten. The sample was also linked to a second study, of T cells of mothers and their children.

The sequenced material came from blood. The receptors stem from a girl aged 2-10 years in good health.

This clonotype occurred many times. The chain carries TRBV7-8 and TRBJ1-1; possibly TRBD1 for D (5 bases). CDR1 and CDR2 (germline): SGHVS, FQNEAQ. The CDR3 totals 14 residues. The V gene lost 4 bases and the J gene lost 2 bases, with 11 bases spanning the gap. As DNA, the CDR3 is TGTGCCAGCAGCTCGGGGGAAGCAAACACTGAAGCTTTCTTT. This translates into CASSSGEANTEAFF.

This clonotype was found a few times. This chain joins TRBV7-9 and TRBJ2-3; no clear D gene. Per the germline V gene, CDR1 is SEHNR and CDR2 is FQNEAQ (reference sequence). Between the trimmed V and J ends, which lost 1 base and 2 bases, there was a span of 7 bases. The CDR3 is made up of 14 amino acids. The chain's CDR3 is CASSLEGPTDTQYF. DNA of the CDR3: TGTGCCAGCAGCTTAGAGGGCCCCACAGATACGCAGTATTTT. The entire variable domain, with the rest obtained from reference TRBV7-9 and TRBJ2-3, is as follows: DTGVSQNPRHKITKRGQNVTFRCDPISEHNRLYWYRQTLGQGPEFLTYFQNEAQLEKSRLLSDRFSAERPKGSFSTLEIQRTEQGDSAMYLCASSLEGPTDTQYFGPGTRLTVL.

This clonotype was detected a few times. The chain couples TRBV5-1 to TRBJ1-2, with 7 bases identical to TRBD1. This CDR3 spans 18 amino acids. Germline lookup yields CDR1 SGHRS and CDR2 YFSETQ. V lost 5 bases and J lost 6; bases outside the gene matches: 22. The CDR3 protein is CASSPLTGTVSFNDGYTF. DNA for the CDR3: TGCGCCAGCAGTCCCCTCACGGGGACAGTCAGTTTCAATGATGGCTACACCTTC.

The gene calls are TRBV20-1 and TRBJ2-7, with D perhaps matching TRBD2 (5 bases). The CDR3 has 15 amino acids. Trimming removed 1 base at V and 4 bases at J, with 17 bases between. Per the germline V gene, CDR1 is DFQATT and CDR2 is SNEGSKA (reference sequence). The CDR3 here is CSARALRGFLYEQYF. The CDR3 DNA reads as TGCAGTGCTAGAGCTTTACGCGGGTTTCTTTACGAGCAGTACTTC.

This sequence joins TRBV14 and TRBJ2-5; TRBD1 matches 8 bases. With 5 bases clipped from V and 1 base from J, the junction kept 9 bases outside the gene matches. The CDR3 contains 16 residues. Per the germline V gene, CDR1 is SGHDN and CDR2 is FVKESK. DNA of the CDR3: TGTGCCAGCAGCTTGACTTTCGGACAGGGCCAAGAGACCCAGTACTTC. This sequence encodes CASSLTFGQGQETQYF.

The chain links TRBV7-2 to TRBJ2-5; 7 bases match TRBD2. Judging by the DNA end, TRBJ2-7 fits better; the J call may be wrong. The length of the CDR3 is 16 residues. Per the germline V gene, CDR1 is SGHTA and CDR2 is FQGNSA. The CDR3 loop reads CASSLDGAGVPYEQYF. The CDR3 DNA reads as TGTGCCAGCAGCTTAGATGGGGCGGGGGTACCCTACGAGCAGTACTTC.

V usage is TRBV7-9 and J usage is TRBJ1-1, with D uncertain. Germline CDR1 SEHNR, CDR2 FQNEAQ (reference sequence). V was trimmed by 1 base and J by 10 bases, leaving 13 bases between them. The CDR3 covers 13 residues. DNA of the CDR3: TGTGCCAGCAGCTTAGGCACTGAGGCCAGAGCTTTCTTT. It is translated as CASSLGTEARAFF.

The V call is TRBV4-3, the J call TRBJ1-3; D perhaps matches TRBD1 (6 bases). Per germline, CDR1 LGHNA and CDR2 YSLEER. V was pared by 1 base and J by 6 bases, with 13 bases between. The CDR3 runs 15 residues. The CDR3 sequence: CASSQGRGGENTIYF. The CDR3 DNA follows: TGCGCCAGCAGCCAAGGTCGGGGGGGCGAAAACACCATATATTTT.

This clonotype was found many times. The genes are TRBV5-1 and TRBJ2-7; 9 bases are a match to TRBD1. CDR1 and CDR2 from the germline V gene are SGHRS and YFSETQ. The CDR3 has 12 residues. J gave up 4 bases and V 6 bases, and 2 bases lay outside the gene matches. The CDR3 coding sequence is TGCGCCAGCATAGGACAGGGGTACGAGCAGTACTTC. Its protein product is CASIGQGYEQYF.

V usage is TRBV24-1 and J usage is TRBJ1-5, with unresolved D. The germline V and J ends were trimmed by 4 bases and 0 bases, with 12 bases remaining between them. Germline loops: CDR1 KGHDR, CDR2 SFDVKD. The CDR3 has 16 amino acids. CDR3 bases: TGTGCCACCAGTGAAGGCCCGGGATATAGCAATCAGCCCCAGCATTTT. Amino acid sequence: CATSEGPGYSNQPQHF.

The V call is TRBV6-2 or TRBV6-3, the J call TRBJ1-4; D is possibly TRBD1 (5 bases). CDR1 is MNHEY and CDR2 is SVGEGT in the germline V gene. CDR3 length equals 15 residues. Trimming took off 7 bases at V and 2 bases at J, with 14 bases between the two ends. The CDR3 DNA reads as TGTGCCAGCACCTCCGGGGGGACGACTAATGAAAAACTGTTTTTT. Translating gives CASTSGGTTNEKLFF.

In its sample, this clonotype was seen a few times. The rearrangement links TRBV6-2 or TRBV6-3 to TRBJ2-3, with a possible D match to TRBD2 (6 bases). CDR3 length: 14 amino acids. V was trimmed by 5 bases and J by 8 bases, leaving 17 bases between them. Germline-derived CDR1 and CDR2 are MNHEY and SVGEGT. The CDR3 is CASSPLDYYGTQYF. For the CDR3, the DNA is TGTGCCAGCAGTCCACTGGACTACTATGGTACGCAGTATTTT.

This clonotype was detected a few times. DNA of the CDR3: TGTGCCAGCAGTTTAATTCCAGCTGAGGGATATAATTCACCCCTCCACTTT. As protein: CASSLIPAEGYNSPLHF. The chain recombines TRBV27 with TRBJ1-6, with D unclear. Trimming pared 2 bases from V and 4 bases from J, leaving 15 bases between. The CDR3 length is 17 residues. Germline V lookup: CDR1 MNHEY, CDR2 SMNVEV (reference sequence).

The chain employs TRBV7-9 and TRBJ2-5; D could derive from TRBD1 or TRBD2 (6 bases each). The CDR3 runs to 17 residues. Germline assignment: CDR1 SEHNR and CDR2 FQNEAQ (reference sequence). V gave up 4 bases and J gave up 0 bases, with 18 bases separating them. The CDR3 region has the DNA TGTGCCAGCAGCTCTACCAAGGAGGGGGTATACCAAGAGACCCAGTACTTC. Amino acids: CASSSTKEGVYQETQYF. Together with reference TRBV7-9 and TRBJ2-5, the CDR3 gives the full variable domain: DTGVSQNPRHKITKRGQNVTFRCDPISEHNRLYWYRQTLGQGPEFLTYFQNEAQLEKSRLLSDRFSAERPKGSFSTLEIQRTEQGDSAMYLCASSSTKEGVYQETQYFGPGTRLLVL.

This clonotype was counted a few times. This chain links TRBV5-1 with TRBJ2-1; TRBD1 is a possible D gene (5 bases). Germline loops: CDR1 SGHRS, CDR2 YFSETQ. Trimming shortened V by 4 bases and J by 1 base, and 12 bases separated the two germline ends. The CDR3 totals 15 residues. CDR3: CASSPFRESYNEQFF. CDR3 nucleotide sequence: TGCGCCAGCAGCCCCTTCAGGGAATCCTACAATGAGCAGTTCTTC.